These 20 T cell receptor beta chains originate from one sample sequenced in a study of blood T cell repertoires in COVID-19. Clones were sequenced by immunoSEQ multiplex PCR, and TCRdb holds only the in-frame ones, with some missing. The top ten clones hold approximately 7% of a sample with approximately 120,000 clones, 84% of them seen once. The sample taken for sequencing was peripheral blood. Source of these receptors: a woman aged 45-65 years with acute or convalescent COVID-19.

This chain uses TRBV3-1 (or the pseudogene TRBV3-2) with TRBJ1-1; 10 bases match TRBD1. Trimming took 4 bases from V and 3 from J; bases not matched to a gene: 5. CDR1 is LGHDT and CDR2 is YNNKEL in the germline V gene (reference sequence). This CDR3 region has 15 residues. CDR3 DNA: TGTGCCAGCAGCCCGGGACAGGGGAGGGACACTGAAGCTTTCTTT. Amino acids: CASSPGQGRDTEAFF.

The rearrangement links TRBV4-1 to TRBJ1-2; 9 nucleotides agree with TRBD1. The CDR3 sequence is 17 residues long. J gave up 3 bases and V 3 bases, and 11 bases lay outside the gene matches. Per germline, CDR1 MGHRA and CDR2 YSYEKL. In nucleotides, the CDR3 is TGCGCCAGCAGCCACTTAACGTACAGGGGGCCGGACTATGGCTACACCTTC. Its protein is CASSHLTYRGPDYGYTF.

V and J are TRBV7-2 and TRBJ1-2; D remains ambiguous. Germline V lookup: CDR1 SGHTA, CDR2 FQGNSA. This CDR3 comprises 13 residues. Deletions cut 4 bases from V and 0 bases from J, with 6 bases between. The CDR3 DNA is TGTGCCAGCAGCTATCAGGCTAACTATGGCTACACCTTC. This gives the protein CASSYQANYGYTF.

This chain links TRBV6-5 with TRBJ1-5; TRBD1 agrees at 7 bases. The length of the CDR3 is 15 residues. Germline CDR1 MNHEY, CDR2 SVGAGI. Trimming at V came to 6 bases and at J to 7 bases, leaving 12 bases not matched to a gene. The DNA of the CDR3 is TGTGCCAGCAGGGACCGACAGGGACGTATCCAGCCCCAGCATTTT. Protein product: CASRDRQGRIQPQHF.

The rearrangement links TRBV27 to TRBJ2-7; possible D gene TRBD1, 6 bases. This CDR3 has 15 amino acids. V was shortened by 5 bases and J by 2 bases, with 16 bases between the two germline ends. Germline V lookup: CDR1 MNHEY, CDR2 SMNVEV (reference sequence). The CDR3 protein is CASSGTGRYPYEQYF. In DNA, the CDR3 is TGTGCCAGCAGTGGAACAGGGAGATACCCCTACGAGCAGTACTTC.

This clone was found once. This sequence joins TRBV9 and TRBJ2-3, with 10 bases matching TRBD2. The germline V gene encodes CDR1 SGDLS and CDR2 YYNGEE. The CDR3 covers 15 residues. V dropped 5 bases and J dropped 5; count of bases not matched to a gene: 8. The CDR3 bases are TGTGCCAGCAGTCAGGGGAGACTAGCGGGAGATACGCAGTATTTT. As protein: CASSQGRLAGDTQYF. The full variable domain, its missing parts supplied by reference TRBV9 and TRBJ2-3, is DSGVTQTPKHLITATGQRVTLRCSPRSGDLSVYWYQQSLDQGLQFLIQYYNGEERAKGNILERFSAQQFPDLHSELNLSSLELGDSALYFCASSQGRLAGDTQYFGPGTRLTVL.

The rearrangement links TRBV2 to TRBJ2-4; possible D gene TRBD1, 6 bases. The CDR3 consists of 13 residues. Germline assignment: CDR1 SNHLY and CDR2 FYNNEI. V dropped 5 bases and J dropped 8 bases, with 13 bases sitting between them. CDR3 loop: CASSMQGWDIQYF. The CDR3 DNA follows: TGTGCCAGCAGTATGCAGGGGTGGGACATTCAGTACTTC.

The chain is built from TRBV18 and TRBJ1-6; TRBD1 aligns across 7 bases. CDR1 is KGHSH, CDR2 LQKENI, per germline. The CDR3 contains 17 residues. Trimming took 5 bases from V and 0 from J; bases not matched to a gene: 7. CDR3 residues: CASSATQGNSYNSPLHF. The CDR3 region has the DNA TGTGCCAGCTCAGCGACACAGGGGAACTCCTATAATTCACCCCTCCACTTT.

This rearrangement joins TRBV19 to TRBJ2-3; perhaps TRBD2 as D (6 bases). Germline CDR1 and CDR2: LNHDA and SQIVND (reference sequence). V shed 0 bases and J shed 7 bases, with 17 bases lying between them. The CDR3 loop spans 16 amino acids. The CDR3 reads CASSIDLAGWGNTQYF. CDR3 sequence (DNA): TGTGCCAGTAGTATAGATCTGGCGGGGTGGGGGAATACGCAGTATTTT. Variable domain in full (rest from reference TRBV19 and TRBJ2-3): DGGITQSPKYLFRKEGQNVTLSCEQNLNHDAMYWYRQDPGQGLRLIYYSQIVNDFQKGDIAEGYSVSREKKESFPLTVTSAQKNPTAFYLCASSIDLAGWGNTQYFGPGTRLTVL.

A few counts support this clone. This chain uses TRBV5-8 with TRBJ2-3, with a possible D match to TRBD1 (6 bases). The germline V and J ends were trimmed by 4 bases and 2 bases, with 11 bases remaining between them. In germline, CDR1 is SGHTS, CDR2 YDEGEE. This CDR3 has 14 amino acids. The CDR3 spells CASSDYRATDTQYF. The CDR3 nucleotides are TGTGCCAGCAGCGATTACAGGGCCACAGATACGCAGTATTTT.

This sequence joins TRBV5-1 and TRBJ2-1; 13 bases are a match to TRBD2. Germline lookup yields CDR1 SGHRS and CDR2 YFSETQ. The junction had 6 bases not matched to a gene; V was cut back by 5 bases and J by 7 bases. This CDR3 has 15 residues. CDR3: CASRPLAGGQNEQFF. For the CDR3, the DNA is TGCGCCAGCAGACCACTAGCGGGGGGGCAAAATGAGCAGTTCTTC.

The rearrangement joins TRBV13 to TRBJ1-2, with 7 positions matching TRBD1. Germline CDR1 is PRHDT and CDR2 is FYEKMQ (reference sequence). There are 13 residues in the CDR3. V shed 5 bases and J 5 bases; nucleotides not matched to a gene: 5. The CDR3 loop reads CASSTRDSYGYTF. Here the CDR3 DNA reads TGTGCCAGCAGCACCCGGGACAGTTATGGCTACACCTTC.

This clone has only a few counts. This chain joins TRBV24-1 and TRBJ1-5; possible D gene TRBD1, 5 bases. The CDR3 length is 17 residues. Trimming removed 3 bases from V and 4 bases from J, with 18 bases in between. Germline loops: CDR1 KGHDR, CDR2 SFDVKD. The CDR3 bases are TGTGCCACCAGTGATGGGTCAACAGGTACGGCAAATCAGCCCCAGCATTTT. Translated, it gives CATSDGSTGTANQPQHF.

The CDR3 region is CASRTGTSGDYEQYF. The DNA for the CDR3 is TGTGCCAGCAGAACCGGGACTAGCGGTGACTACGAGCAGTACTTC. This chain links TRBV6-5 with TRBJ2-7; 11 bases fit TRBD2. The V gene end was trimmed by 6 bases and the J gene end by 3 bases; junction bases not matched to a gene: 7. CDR1 is MNHEY and CDR2 is SVGAGI in the germline V gene. This CDR3 is 15 amino acids long.

The V gene is TRBV18, the J gene TRBJ2-1; a weak D match, TRBD1 (6 bases). With 5 bases removed from V and 8 bases from J, the gap between germline ends came to 13 bases. CDR1 KGHSH and CDR2 LQKENI come from the germline V gene. The CDR3 has 13 residues. Here the CDR3 DNA reads TGTGCCAGCTCATCTACCGGGACATATGAGCAGTTCTTC. Its translation: CASSSTGTYEQFF.

The rearrangement joins TRBV11-1 to TRBJ2-1; 14 bases fit TRBD2. The CDR3 is 18 residues long. The J segment lost 9 bases and the V segment lost 0 bases, leaving 10 bases of the junction unmatched. Looked up from germline, CDR1 is SGHAT and CDR2 is FQDESV (reference sequence). The CDR3 reads CASSLAGTSGGGGFEQFF. DNA of the CDR3: TGTGCCAGCAGCTTAGCCGGGACTAGCGGGGGCGGAGGTTTTGAGCAGTTCTTC.

The gene calls are TRBV5-1 and TRBJ1-1; 8 bases align to TRBD1. CDR3 length: 14 residues. V was pared by 2 bases and J by 6 bases, with 6 bases of the junction left unmatched. Germline V gene sequence: CDR1 SGHRS, CDR2 YFSETQ. For the CDR3, the DNA is TGCGCCAGCAGCTTTTCGACAGGGGCGCCTGAAGCTTTCTTT. Its translation: CASSFSTGAPEAFF.

This rearrangement joins TRBV6-2 or TRBV6-3 to TRBJ1-2; 7 positions match TRBD1. The V gene's germline CDR1 is MNHEY and CDR2 SVGEGT. Losses at the gene ends were 6 bases for V and 8 bases for J; bases not matched to a gene: 12. The CDR3 is 14 residues long. The CDR3 sequence is CASSPGQKTTGYTF. The CDR3 nucleotides read TGTGCCAGCAGCCCGGGACAGAAAACGACGGGCTACACCTTC.

This chain uses TRBV7-9 with TRBJ1-2, with a weak D call TRBD1 (6 bases). This CDR3 comprises 14 residues. Germline assignment: CDR1 SEHNR and CDR2 FQNEAQ (reference sequence). Trimming stripped 5 bases from V and 5 bases from J, with 15 bases between. The CDR3 spells CASSPPNRDYGYTF. CDR3 coding DNA: TGTGCCAGCAGCCCCCCGAACAGGGATTATGGCTACACCTTC.

The table lists this clone with a few counts. The genes are TRBV6-4 and TRBJ2-3, with D uncertain. With 1 base removed from V and 2 bases from J, the gap between germline ends came to 7 bases. Germline CDR1 is MRHNA and CDR2 is SNTAGT. The CDR3 sequence is 14 residues long. The CDR3 loop is CASSDWAYTDTQYF. The CDR3 region has the DNA TGTGCCAGCAGTGACTGGGCCTACACAGATACGCAGTATTTT.